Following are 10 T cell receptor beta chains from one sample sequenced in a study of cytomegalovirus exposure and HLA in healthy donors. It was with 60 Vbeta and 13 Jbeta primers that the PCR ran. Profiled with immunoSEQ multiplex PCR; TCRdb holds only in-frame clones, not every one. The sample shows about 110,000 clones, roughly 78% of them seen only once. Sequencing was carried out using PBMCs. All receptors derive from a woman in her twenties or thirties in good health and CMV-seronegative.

The CDR3 loop reads CASSLAGGTHEQFF. CDR3 in DNA: TGTGCCAGCAGTCTAGCGGGGGGGACCCATGAGCAGTTCTTC. The V call is TRBV6-6, the J call TRBJ2-1, with 12 bases lining up with TRBD2. In germline, CDR1 is MNHNY, CDR2 SVGAGI (reference sequence). Trimming took 5 bases from V and 8 from J; bases not matched to a gene: 4. The CDR3 is made up of 14 amino acids.

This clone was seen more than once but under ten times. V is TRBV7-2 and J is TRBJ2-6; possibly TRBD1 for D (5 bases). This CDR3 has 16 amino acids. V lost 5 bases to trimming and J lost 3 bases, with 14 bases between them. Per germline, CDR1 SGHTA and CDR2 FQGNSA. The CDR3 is CASSQLLGLGANVLTF. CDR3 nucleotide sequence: TGTGCCAGCAGCCAACTTTTGGGGCTTGGGGCCAACGTCCTGACTTTC. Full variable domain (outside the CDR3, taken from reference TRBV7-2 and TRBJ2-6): GAGVSQSPSNKVTEKGKDVELRCDPISGHTALYWYRQSLGQGLEFLIYFQGNSAPDKSGLPSDRFSAERTGGSVSTLTIQRTQQEDSAVYLCASSQLLGLGANVLTFGAGSRLTVL.

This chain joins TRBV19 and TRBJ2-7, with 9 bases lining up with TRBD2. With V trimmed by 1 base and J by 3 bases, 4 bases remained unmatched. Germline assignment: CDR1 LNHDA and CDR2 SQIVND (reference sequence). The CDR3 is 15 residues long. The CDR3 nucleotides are TGTGCCAGTAGTATAGCGGCTAGCGGGATCTACGAGCAGTACTTC. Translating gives CASSIAASGIYEQYF.

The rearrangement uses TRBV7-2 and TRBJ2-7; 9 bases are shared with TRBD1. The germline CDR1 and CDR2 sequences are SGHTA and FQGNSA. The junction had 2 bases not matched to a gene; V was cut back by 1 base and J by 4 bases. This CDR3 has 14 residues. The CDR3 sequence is CASSLGQGGYEQYF. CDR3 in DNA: TGTGCCAGCAGCTTAGGACAGGGGGGATACGAGCAGTACTTC.

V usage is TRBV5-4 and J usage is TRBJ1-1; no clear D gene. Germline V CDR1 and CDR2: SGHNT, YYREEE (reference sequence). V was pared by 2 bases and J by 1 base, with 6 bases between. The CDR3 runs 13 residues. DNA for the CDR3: TGTGCCAGCAGCTTTGGCCGGAACACTGAAGCTTTCTTT. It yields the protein CASSFGRNTEAFF. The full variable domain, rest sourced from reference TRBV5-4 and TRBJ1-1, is ETGVTQSPTHLIKTRGQQVTLRCSSQSGHNTVSWYQQALGQGPQFIFQYYREEENGRGNFPPRFSGLQFPNYSSELNVNALELDDSALYLCASSFGRNTEAFFGQGTRLTVV.

The CDR3 loop reads CASRTGTGGFYEQYF. CDR3 nucleotide sequence: TGTGCCAGCAGGACTGGGACAGGGGGCTTCTACGAGCAGTACTTC. V usage is TRBV6-1 and J usage is TRBJ2-7; TRBD1 aligns across 12 bases. Germline V lookup: CDR1 MNHNS, CDR2 SASEGT. The J segment lost 3 bases and the V segment lost 6 bases, leaving 6 bases of the junction unmatched. The CDR3 is made up of 15 amino acids.

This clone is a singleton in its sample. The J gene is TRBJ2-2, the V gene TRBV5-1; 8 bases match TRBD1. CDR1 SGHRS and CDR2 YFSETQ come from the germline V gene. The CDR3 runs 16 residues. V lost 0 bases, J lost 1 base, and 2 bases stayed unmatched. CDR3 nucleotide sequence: TGCGCCAGCAGCTTGGGGACAGGGCTGAACACCGGGGAGCTGTTTTTT. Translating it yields CASSLGTGLNTGELFF.

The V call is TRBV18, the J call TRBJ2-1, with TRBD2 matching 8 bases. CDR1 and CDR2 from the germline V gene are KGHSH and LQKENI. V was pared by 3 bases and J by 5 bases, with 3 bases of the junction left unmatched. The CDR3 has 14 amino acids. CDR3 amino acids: CASSPRRGDNEQFF. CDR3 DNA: TGTGCCAGCTCACCCAGGCGGGGGGACAATGAGCAGTTCTTC.

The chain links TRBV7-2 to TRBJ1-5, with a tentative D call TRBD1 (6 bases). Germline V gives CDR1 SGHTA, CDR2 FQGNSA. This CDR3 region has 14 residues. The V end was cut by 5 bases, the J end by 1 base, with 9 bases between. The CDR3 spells CASSRQGSNQPQHF. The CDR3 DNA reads TGTGCCAGCAGCCGTCAGGGGAGCAATCAGCCCCAGCATTTT.

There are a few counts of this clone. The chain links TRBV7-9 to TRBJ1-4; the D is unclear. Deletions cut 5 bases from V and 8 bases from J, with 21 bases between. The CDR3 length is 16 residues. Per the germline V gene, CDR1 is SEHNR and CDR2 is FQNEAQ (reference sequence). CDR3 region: CASSGQFLAPTEKLFF. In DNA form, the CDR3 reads TGTGCCAGCAGCGGCCAATTTCTGGCCCCCACCGAAAAACTGTTTTTT.